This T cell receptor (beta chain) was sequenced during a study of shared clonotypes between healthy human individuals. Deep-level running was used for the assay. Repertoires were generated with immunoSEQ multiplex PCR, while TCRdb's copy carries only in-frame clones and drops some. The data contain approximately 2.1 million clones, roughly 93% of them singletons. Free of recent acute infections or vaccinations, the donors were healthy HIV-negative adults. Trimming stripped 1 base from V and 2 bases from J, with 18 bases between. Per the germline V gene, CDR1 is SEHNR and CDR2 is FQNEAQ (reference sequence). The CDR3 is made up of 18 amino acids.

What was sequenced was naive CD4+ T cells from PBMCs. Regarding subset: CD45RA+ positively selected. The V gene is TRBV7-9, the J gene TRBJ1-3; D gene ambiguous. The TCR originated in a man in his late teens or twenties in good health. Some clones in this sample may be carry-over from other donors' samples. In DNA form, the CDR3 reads TGTGCCAGCAGCTTAGGTCGGGTTTCCGTCTCCCCTGGAAACACCATATATTTT. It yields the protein CASSLGRVSVSPGNTIYF.